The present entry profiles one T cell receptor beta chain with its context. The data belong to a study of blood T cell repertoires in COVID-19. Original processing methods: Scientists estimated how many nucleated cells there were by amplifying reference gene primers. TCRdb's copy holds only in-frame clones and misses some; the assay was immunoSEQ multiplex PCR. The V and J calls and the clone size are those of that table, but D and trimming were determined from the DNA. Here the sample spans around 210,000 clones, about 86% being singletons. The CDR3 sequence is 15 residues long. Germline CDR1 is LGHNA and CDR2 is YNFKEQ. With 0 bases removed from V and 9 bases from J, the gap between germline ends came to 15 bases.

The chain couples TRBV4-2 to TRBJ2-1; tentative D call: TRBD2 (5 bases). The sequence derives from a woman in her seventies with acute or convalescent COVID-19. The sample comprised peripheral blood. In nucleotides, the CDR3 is TGTGCCAGCAGCCAAGATGGTCTAGCTTTTGGTGAGCAGTTCTTC. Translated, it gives CASSQDGLAFGEQFF.